These T cell receptor beta chains were read from a single sample in a study of blood T cell repertoires in COVID-19. This table comes from immunoSEQ multiplex PCR, and its TCRdb copy is limited to in-frame clones, with some not included. The sample contains 160,000 or so clones, around 90% of which appear only once. Sequenced material: peripheral blood. The source of these receptors is a man aged 55 to 69 with acute or convalescent COVID-19. Both conserved end residues are part of each CDR3. Fields, in order: CDR3 DNA, CDR3 protein, clone size, D gene, V gene, J gene. The D gene is left open where the match is weak. Expanded clones are given a class, and other clones once, few, many or no size at all.

cdr3_nt: TGTGCCAGCAGGGATTTAACGGGTTTACAGCCCCAGCATTTT
cdr3_aa: CASRDLTGLQPQHF
clone_size: .
d_call: .
v_call: TRBV2
j_call: TRBJ1-5

cdr3_nt: TGTGCCAGCAGCTTAGCGGGGAGGCAGTTCTTC
cdr3_aa: CASSLAGRQFF
clone_size: .
d_call: .
v_call: TRBV7-3
j_call: TRBJ2-1

cdr3_nt: TGCAGCGTTACCGGGGAACCGGGGGGTTATGGCTACACCTTC
cdr3_aa: CSVTGEPGGYGYTF
clone_size: .
d_call: .
v_call: TRBV29-1
j_call: TRBJ1-2

cdr3_nt: TGCAGGGTCGGGGGTTTCAATGAGCAGTTCTTC
cdr3_aa: CRVGGFNEQFF
clone_size: .
d_call: .
v_call: TRBV20-1
j_call: TRBJ2-1

cdr3_nt: TGCGCCAGCAGCTTGGCCGGTTTACCCACTGAAGCTTTCTTT
cdr3_aa: CASSLAGLPTEAFF
clone_size: once
d_call: .
v_call: TRBV5-1
j_call: TRBJ1-1

cdr3_nt: TGCGCCAGTAGCCGTGGGGATAGGGGGCGTTCTGGAAACACCATATATTTT
cdr3_aa: CASSRGDRGRSGNTIYF
clone_size: .
d_call: TRBD1
v_call: TRBV5-1
j_call: TRBJ1-3

cdr3_nt: TGTGCCAGCAGCCCCCATGGGCAGGGCCGGGAGACCCAGTACTTC
cdr3_aa: CASSPHGQGRETQYF
clone_size: once
d_call: .
v_call: TRBV7-3
j_call: TRBJ2-5

cdr3_nt: TGTGCCAGCAGCCAAGATCTGGGGACAGGGGGGAACTATGGCTACACCTTC
cdr3_aa: CASSQDLGTGGNYGYTF
clone_size: .
d_call: TRBD1
v_call: TRBV4-2
j_call: TRBJ1-2

cdr3_nt: TGTGCCAGCAGTGTTGCCGTAGGAGCGGGGGGGCCAGATACGCAGTATTTT
cdr3_aa: CASSVAVGAGGPDTQYF
clone_size: .
d_call: TRBD2
v_call: TRBV6-1
j_call: TRBJ2-3

cdr3_nt: TGTGCCAGCTCACTGCAGACTAGCGGGGGGACGGATACGCAGTATTTT
cdr3_aa: CASSLQTSGGTDTQYF
clone_size: once
d_call: TRBD2
v_call: TRBV18
j_call: TRBJ2-3

cdr3_nt: TGTGCCACCCAGGGACAGGGGAACACTGAAGCTTTCTTT
cdr3_aa: CATQGQGNTEAFF
clone_size: .
d_call: TRBD1
v_call: TRBV24-1
j_call: TRBJ1-1

cdr3_nt: TGTGCCAGCAGCTTCTACAGCCTCCAAGAGACCCAGTACTTC
cdr3_aa: CASSFYSLQETQYF
clone_size: few
d_call: .
v_call: TRBV5-4
j_call: TRBJ2-5

cdr3_nt: TGTGCCAGCAGCCCCCGACCTGGAGCGGGGGTTTTAGAGACCCAGTACTTC
cdr3_aa: CASSPRPGAGVLETQYF
clone_size: .
d_call: TRBD2
v_call: TRBV7-2
j_call: TRBJ2-5

cdr3_nt: TGTGCCAGCAGCTTAACTCCACGTAGCGGGGGGAATCAAGAGACCCAGTACTTC
cdr3_aa: CASSLTPRSGGNQETQYF
clone_size: .
d_call: TRBD2
v_call: TRBV7-3
j_call: TRBJ2-5

cdr3_nt: TGCGCCAGCAGCTTGGCCCGGACAGGGGGCGAGGGGGCCAACGTCCTGACTTTC
cdr3_aa: CASSLARTGGEGANVLTF
clone_size: .
d_call: TRBD1
v_call: TRBV5-1
j_call: TRBJ2-6

cdr3_nt: TGTGCCAGCATGAGACAGGGGGCAGTCAATCAGCCCCAGCATTTT
cdr3_aa: CASMRQGAVNQPQHF
clone_size: .
d_call: TRBD1
v_call: TRBV2
j_call: TRBJ1-5

cdr3_nt: TGTGCCAGCAGTTTGGGGGGACAGCCCCAGCATTTT
cdr3_aa: CASSLGGQPQHF
clone_size: once
d_call: .
v_call: TRBV12-3/TRBV12-4
j_call: TRBJ1-5

cdr3_nt: TGCGCCAGGCCAACAGGGTCCACCCTTCAGTACTTC
cdr3_aa: CARPTGSTLQYF
clone_size: .
d_call: .
v_call: TRBV10-1
j_call: TRBJ2-4

cdr3_nt: TGTGCCAGCAGCATAAGAATGTCAGGGGCTAACTCCTACGAGCAGTACTTC
cdr3_aa: CASSIRMSGANSYEQYF
clone_size: .
d_call: .
v_call: TRBV11-2
j_call: TRBJ2-7

cdr3_nt: TGCGCCAGCAGCCAAGATAGGGGGGGGTTCACGGCCCAGTACTTC
cdr3_aa: CASSQDRGGFTAQYF
clone_size: once
d_call: .
v_call: TRBV4-1
j_call: TRBJ2-5

cdr3_nt: TGCGCCAGCAAAGGGACAGGGCCCAATGAGCAGTTCTTC
cdr3_aa: CASKGTGPNEQFF
clone_size: once
d_call: TRBD1
v_call: TRBV5-1
j_call: TRBJ2-1

cdr3_nt: TGTGCCACCCCGCGGGGGAACACCGGGGAGCTGTTTTTT
cdr3_aa: CATPRGNTGELFF
clone_size: .
d_call: .
v_call: TRBV28
j_call: TRBJ2-2

cdr3_nt: TGTGCCTGGACGGCAGGCTCTGGAAACACCATATATTTT
cdr3_aa: CAWTAGSGNTIYF
clone_size: .
d_call: .
v_call: TRBV30
j_call: TRBJ1-3

cdr3_nt: TGTGCCAGCAGCTTAGGGACAGCGGAAGAGACCCAGTACTTC
cdr3_aa: CASSLGTAEETQYF
clone_size: .
d_call: .
v_call: TRBV7-6
j_call: TRBJ2-5

cdr3_nt: TGTGCCAGCAGCTTGGGCCCAGCGGGAGGCTACACCTTC
cdr3_aa: CASSLGPAGGYTF
clone_size: .
d_call: .
v_call: TRBV5-6
j_call: TRBJ1-2

cdr3_nt: TGCAGCGTCGTTCCAACTAGCGGCCAAGAGACCCAGTACTTC
cdr3_aa: CSVVPTSGQETQYF
clone_size: .
d_call: TRBD2
v_call: TRBV29-1
j_call: TRBJ2-5

cdr3_nt: TGTGCCAGCAGCGTTGGAAGCGGGGGAGCTCCTTCACCCCTCCACTTT
cdr3_aa: CASSVGSGGAPSPLHF
clone_size: .
d_call: .
v_call: TRBV5-5
j_call: TRBJ1-6

cdr3_nt: TGTGCCAGCTCACCCTCGGGGGGTAGCACAGATACGCAGTATTTT
cdr3_aa: CASSPSGGSTDTQYF
clone_size: .
d_call: TRBD2
v_call: TRBV18
j_call: TRBJ2-3

cdr3_nt: TGTGCCAGCAGCTTGTACAGGGATATTTTTGACACCGGGGAGCTGTTTTTT
cdr3_aa: CASSLYRDIFDTGELFF
clone_size: .
d_call: .
v_call: TRBV5-6
j_call: TRBJ2-2

cdr3_nt: TGTGCCAGCAGCTTGCAGGCAGGGGGTGGGCAGCCCCAGCATTTT
cdr3_aa: CASSLQAGGGQPQHF
clone_size: .
d_call: TRBD1
v_call: TRBV5-5
j_call: TRBJ1-5

cdr3_nt: TGCGCCAGCAGGGATGGGACTAGCGGGGTATGGGATACGCAGTATTTT
cdr3_aa: CASRDGTSGVWDTQYF
clone_size: once
d_call: TRBD2
v_call: TRBV5-1
j_call: TRBJ2-3

cdr3_nt: TGTGCCAGCTCACCTTTTGCGGGACAGGGGGCGCGAACTAATGAAAAACTGTTTTTT
cdr3_aa: CASSPFAGQGARTNEKLFF
clone_size: .
d_call: TRBD1
v_call: TRBV18
j_call: TRBJ1-4

cdr3_nt: TGTGCCAGCAGTCCCCGACTAAATTCACCCCTCCACTTT
cdr3_aa: CASSPRLNSPLHF
clone_size: .
d_call: .
v_call: TRBV2
j_call: TRBJ1-6

cdr3_nt: TGTGCCAGCAGCTTAGGCCCTAGCGGGGGGGCCGTATACGAGCAGTACTTC
cdr3_aa: CASSLGPSGGAVYEQYF
clone_size: .
d_call: TRBD2
v_call: TRBV7-2
j_call: TRBJ2-7

cdr3_nt: TGCAGCGTTGGACAGGGGGAAAACTATGGCTACACCTTC
cdr3_aa: CSVGQGENYGYTF
clone_size: .
d_call: TRBD1
v_call: TRBV29-1
j_call: TRBJ1-2

cdr3_nt: TGTGCCAGCAGCTTAGAAAGGGGGAGAACTGAAGCTTTCTTT
cdr3_aa: CASSLERGRTEAFF
clone_size: .
d_call: .
v_call: TRBV7-3
j_call: TRBJ1-1

cdr3_nt: TGTGCCAGCAGCTCGCCCGCCAGGGGGCTGCGGAATTCACCCCTCCACTTT
cdr3_aa: CASSSPARGLRNSPLHF
clone_size: .
d_call: TRBD1
v_call: TRBV7-8
j_call: TRBJ1-6

cdr3_nt: TGTGCCAGCAGCGTTTTATTGCGGTATTCCGGGGAGCTGTTTTTT
cdr3_aa: CASSVLLRYSGELFF
clone_size: .
d_call: .
v_call: TRBV21-1
j_call: TRBJ2-2

cdr3_nt: TGCGCCAGCAGCCAAGGGGGCAGGGGAAACTATGGCTACACCTTC
cdr3_aa: CASSQGGRGNYGYTF
clone_size: .
d_call: .
v_call: TRBV4-3
j_call: TRBJ1-2

cdr3_nt: TGTGCCAGCAGTTCGCAGGGCTGGAAACTGTTTTTT
cdr3_aa: CASSSQGWKLFF
clone_size: .
d_call: .
v_call: TRBV2
j_call: TRBJ1-4

cdr3_nt: TGCAGCGTTGAAACAGGGACAAACTATGGCTACACCTTC
cdr3_aa: CSVETGTNYGYTF
clone_size: .
d_call: .
v_call: TRBV29-1
j_call: TRBJ1-2

cdr3_nt: TGTGCCAGCAGCCCGCTGGGACAGGGGGCGGGTTCACCCCTCCACTTT
cdr3_aa: CASSPLGQGAGSPLHF
clone_size: .
d_call: TRBD1
v_call: TRBV5-6
j_call: TRBJ1-6

cdr3_nt: TGCGCCAGCAGCCCCGGGACAGGGGGGGAGACCCAGTACTTC
cdr3_aa: CASSPGTGGETQYF
clone_size: .
d_call: TRBD1
v_call: TRBV5-1
j_call: TRBJ2-5

cdr3_nt: TGTGCCGCCGCGGGCGACGGAAGCTACAATGAGCAGTTCTTC
cdr3_aa: CAAAGDGSYNEQFF
clone_size: .
d_call: .
v_call: TRBV19
j_call: TRBJ2-1

cdr3_nt: TGCGCCAGCAGCTTGGACGGGGGGGCAGATACGCAGTATTTT
cdr3_aa: CASSLDGGADTQYF
clone_size: .
d_call: TRBD2
v_call: TRBV5-1
j_call: TRBJ2-3

cdr3_nt: TGTGCCATAAACAGGGGCTCTGGAAACACCATATATTTT
cdr3_aa: CAINRGSGNTIYF
clone_size: .
d_call: TRBD1
v_call: TRBV7-9
j_call: TRBJ1-3

cdr3_nt: TGTGCCAGCAGCCCGGGACAGCCGGGCGGTCAGCCCCAGCATTTT
cdr3_aa: CASSPGQPGGQPQHF
clone_size: .
d_call: TRBD1
v_call: TRBV7-9
j_call: TRBJ1-5

cdr3_nt: TGTGCCAGCTCGACTAGTGGATCGAATGAGCAGTTCTTC
cdr3_aa: CASSTSGSNEQFF
clone_size: .
d_call: .
v_call: TRBV27
j_call: TRBJ2-1

cdr3_nt: TGTGCCAGCAGTCGAATAACAGGGCCGGGAAACACCATATATTTT
cdr3_aa: CASSRITGPGNTIYF
clone_size: .
d_call: .
v_call: TRBV2
j_call: TRBJ1-3

cdr3_nt: TGTGCCAGCAGCTTATTCGGTGATCAGCCCCAGCATTTT
cdr3_aa: CASSLFGDQPQHF
clone_size: .
d_call: .
v_call: TRBV7-2
j_call: TRBJ1-5

cdr3_nt: TGTGCCACCAGCTCTCTAGGGGCGCGGGGTGGCTACACCTTC
cdr3_aa: CATSSLGARGGYTF
clone_size: .
d_call: .
v_call: TRBV15
j_call: TRBJ1-2

cdr3_nt: TGTGCCTGGGGACGAGACAGGGCCGACACTGAAGCTTTCTTT
cdr3_aa: CAWGRDRADTEAFF
clone_size: .
d_call: TRBD1
v_call: TRBV30
j_call: TRBJ1-1

cdr3_nt: TGTGCCAGTAGTGCGGGCCGCGAATCAACCTCTGGAAACACCATATATTTT
cdr3_aa: CASSAGRESTSGNTIYF
clone_size: .
d_call: .
v_call: TRBV19
j_call: TRBJ1-3

cdr3_nt: TGCGCCAGCAGCTTGTCAGGAACCAAAAACATTCAGTACTTC
cdr3_aa: CASSLSGTKNIQYF
clone_size: .
d_call: .
v_call: TRBV5-1
j_call: TRBJ2-4